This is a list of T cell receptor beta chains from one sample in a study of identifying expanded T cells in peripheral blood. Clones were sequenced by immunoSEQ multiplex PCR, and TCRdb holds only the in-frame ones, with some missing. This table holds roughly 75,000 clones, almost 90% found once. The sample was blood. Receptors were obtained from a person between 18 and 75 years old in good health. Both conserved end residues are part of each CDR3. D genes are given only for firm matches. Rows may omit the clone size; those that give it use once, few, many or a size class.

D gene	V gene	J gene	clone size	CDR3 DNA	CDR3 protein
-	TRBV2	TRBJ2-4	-	TGTGCCAGCAAGGCTCAATTTTCGGCCAAAAACATTCAGTACTTC	CASKAQFSAKNIQYF
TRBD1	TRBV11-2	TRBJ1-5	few	TGTGCCAGCAGCCAAACAGGGGGGGAGCAGCCCCAGCATTTT	CASSQTGGEQPQHF
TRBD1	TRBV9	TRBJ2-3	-	TGTGCCAGCAGCGCAGGGGACAGGGAAGATACGCAGTATTTT	CASSAGDREDTQYF
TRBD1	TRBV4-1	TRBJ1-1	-	TGCGCCAGCAGAATGGACAGGGGGTTATCCTCTGAAGCTTTCTTT	CASRMDRGLSSEAFF
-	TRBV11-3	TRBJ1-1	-	TGTGCCAGCAGCCCCCATACTGAAGCTTTCTTT	CASSPHTEAFF
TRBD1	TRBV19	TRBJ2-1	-	TGTGCCAGCCGGACAGGGGGTAGGTACAATGAGCAGTTCTTC	CASRTGGRYNEQFF
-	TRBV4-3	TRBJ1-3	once	TGCGCCAGCAGCCCCAACAGACCGGACTTTGGAAACACCATATATTTT	CASSPNRPDFGNTIYF
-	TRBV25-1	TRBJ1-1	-	TGTGCCAGCAGTCAATCCACTGAAGCTTTCTTT	CASSQSTEAFF
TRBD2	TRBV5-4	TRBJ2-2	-	TGTGCCAGCAGCCAAGAGCGGGGGGGTCCCACCGGGGAGCTGTTTTTT	CASSQERGGPTGELFF
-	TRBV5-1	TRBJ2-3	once	TGCGCCAGCAGCTTGGTTCTTGAGACAGATACGCAGTATTTT	CASSLVLETDTQYF
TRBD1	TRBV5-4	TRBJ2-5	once	TGTGCCAGCAGCTTGATGGGACAGGCGAACCACCACGAGACCCAGTACTTC	CASSLMGQANHHETQYF
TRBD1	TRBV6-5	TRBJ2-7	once	TGTGCCAGCAGAGGACAGGGCTCCGGAGCCTACGAGCAGTACTTC	CASRGQGSGAYEQYF
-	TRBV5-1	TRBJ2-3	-	TGCGCCAGCAGCTTGGAGGGCTATGGCGGGGGCACAGATACGCAGTATTTT	CASSLEGYGGGTDTQYF
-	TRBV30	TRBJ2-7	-	TGTGCCTGGAGTGCCTTTTCCTACGAGCAGTACTTC	CAWSAFSYEQYF
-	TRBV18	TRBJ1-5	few	TGTGCCAGCTCACCAAGTAATAGCAATCAGCCCCAGCATTTT	CASSPSNSNQPQHF
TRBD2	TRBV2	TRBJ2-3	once	TGTGCCAGCAGTGTGGAGCGGGGCCTCACAGATACGCAGTATTTT	CASSVERGLTDTQYF
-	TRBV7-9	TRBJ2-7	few	TGTGCCAGCAGCCGAGACAGGCACGAGCAGTACTTC	CASSRDRHEQYF
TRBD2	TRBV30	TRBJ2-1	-	TGTGCCTGGAGTGAGCGGGGGGGGTACAATGAGCAGTTCTTC	CAWSERGGYNEQFF
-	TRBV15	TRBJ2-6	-	TGTGCCACCAGCAGAGATACAGGGTCTGGGGCCAACGTCCTGACTTTC	CATSRDTGSGANVLTF
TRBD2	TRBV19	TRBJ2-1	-	TGTGCCAGTACCCCCGGGACTACCGACTACAATGAGCAGTTCTTC	CASTPGTTDYNEQFF
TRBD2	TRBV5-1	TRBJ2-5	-	TGCGCCAGCAGCTTGGCTAGCGGGAGCGGCGAGACCCAGTACTTC	CASSLASGSGETQYF
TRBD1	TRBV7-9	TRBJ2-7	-	TGTGCCAGCAGCCCCGGACAGGGGGGGACTACCAGCTCCTACGAGCAGTACTTC	CASSPGQGGTTSSYEQYF
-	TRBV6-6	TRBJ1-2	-	TGTGCCAGCAGTTCCCCCGCAGCGGGGGCTGGTGGCTACACCTTC	CASSSPAAGAGGYTF
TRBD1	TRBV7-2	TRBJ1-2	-	TGTGCCAGCAGCCGGACAGGGTCAAACTATGGCTACACCTTC	CASSRTGSNYGYTF
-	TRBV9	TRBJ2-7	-	TGTGCCAGCAGCGCCGGGGACAACTCCTACGAGCAGTACTTC	CASSAGDNSYEQYF